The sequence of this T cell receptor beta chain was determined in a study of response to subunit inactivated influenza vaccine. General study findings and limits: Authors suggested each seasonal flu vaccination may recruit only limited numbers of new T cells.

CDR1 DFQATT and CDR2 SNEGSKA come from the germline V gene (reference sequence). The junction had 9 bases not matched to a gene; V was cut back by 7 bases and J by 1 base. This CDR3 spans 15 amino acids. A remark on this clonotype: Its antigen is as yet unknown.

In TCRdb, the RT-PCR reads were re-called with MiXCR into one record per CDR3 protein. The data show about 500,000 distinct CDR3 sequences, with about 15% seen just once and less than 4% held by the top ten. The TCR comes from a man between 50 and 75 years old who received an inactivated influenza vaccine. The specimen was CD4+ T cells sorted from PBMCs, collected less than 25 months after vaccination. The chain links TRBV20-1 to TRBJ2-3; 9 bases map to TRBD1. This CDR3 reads CSVNPRDRGTDTQYF. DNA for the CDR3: TGCAGTGTCAACCCTCGGGACAGGGGCACAGATACGCAGTATTTT.